This entry lists 18 T cell receptor beta chains sequenced from one sample in a study of radiotherapy plus CTLA-4 blockade in lung cancer. The table came from immunoSEQ multiplex PCR; TCRdb's copy has only in-frame clones and leaves some out. The sample contains 120,000 or so clones, 78% of which appear only once. The source material was peripheral blood, sampled from a patient treated with radiotherapy plus ipilimumab. The receptors here all came from a human donor with non-small cell lung cancer who had a partial response to radiotherapy plus ipilimumab.

This clone has more than one count but fewer than ten. The chain recombines TRBV7-9 with TRBJ1-1; TRBD1 matches 10 bases. The junction had 1 base not matched to a gene; V was cut back by 0 bases and J by 3 bases. The CDR3 runs 15 residues. Germline lookup yields CDR1 SEHNR and CDR2 FQNEAQ (reference sequence). The CDR3 DNA is TGTGCCAGCAGCTTAGCGGGGACAGGGGACACTGAAGCTTTCTTT. This translates into CASSLAGTGDTEAFF. Looking up the rest from reference TRBV7-9 and TRBJ1-1 gives the full variable domain: DTGVSQNPRHKITKRGQNVTFRCDPISEHNRLYWYRQTLGQGPEFLTYFQNEAQLEKSRLLSDRFSAERPKGSFSTLEIQRTEQGDSAMYLCASSLAGTGDTEAFFGQGTRLTVV.

For this clone: Relative to the germline gene, one junction end is altered; a read error may explain this. The rearrangement joins TRBV2 to TRBJ1-2, with D possibly TRBD1 on 5 matching bases. From germline, CDR1 is SNHLY and CDR2 FYNNEI. CDR3 length: 11 residues. The CDR3 sequence: CASSEWGWEAF. In nucleotides, the CDR3 is TGTGCCAGCAGTGAATGGGGGTGGGAGGCCTTC.

The gene calls are TRBV6-6 and TRBJ2-7, with D perhaps TRBD1 (5 bases). Looked up from germline, CDR1 is MNHNY and CDR2 is SVGAGI (reference sequence). CDR3 length: 12 amino acids. V lost 6 bases to trimming and J lost 6 bases, with 12 bases between them. The CDR3 nucleotides are TGTGCCAGCAGCCCCACCCAGGGCGAGCAGTACTTC. It is translated as CASSPTQGEQYF.

This chain connects TRBV28 to TRBJ2-3, with 8 bases lining up with TRBD2. V trimming: 5 bases; J trimming: 4 bases; junction bases outside the gene matches: 8. The CDR3 totals 15 residues. Per germline, CDR1 MDHEN and CDR2 SYDVKM. CDR3: CASSKLAGTADTQYF. The CDR3 DNA reads as TGTGCCAGCAGTAAGCTAGCGGGTACCGCAGATACGCAGTATTTT.

The rearrangement uses TRBV6-5 and TRBJ1-1; D is unresolved. Germline CDR1 reads MNHEY; CDR2 reads SVGAGI. The germline V and J ends were trimmed by 0 bases and 1 base, with 9 bases remaining between them. This CDR3 comprises 15 residues. CDR3 DNA sequence: TGTGCCAGCAGTTACTCGAGTGTCCCGAACACTGAAGCTTTCTTT. Its translation: CASSYSSVPNTEAFF.

V gene TRBV2 combines with J gene TRBJ1-5; a possible D gene is TRBD1 (6 bases). Trimming stripped 3 bases from V and 1 base from J, with 7 bases between. CDR1 SNHLY and CDR2 FYNNEI come from the germline V gene. This CDR3 comprises 14 residues. This CDR3 reads CASSEQGSNQPQHF. In DNA form, the CDR3 reads TGTGCCAGCAGTGAGCAGGGGAGCAATCAGCCCCAGCATTTT.

This sequence joins TRBV4-1 and TRBJ2-2; D gene unclear. The germline V and J ends were trimmed by 0 bases and 0 bases, with 11 bases remaining between them. CDR3 length: 17 residues. Germline V lookup: CDR1 MGHRA, CDR2 YSYEKL. The CDR3 nucleotides read TGCGCCAGCAGCCAAGATCTTGAGGCAGCGAACACCGGGGAGCTGTTTTTT. It specifies CASSQDLEAANTGELFF.

This clone was detected once. V is TRBV4-2 and J is TRBJ1-2; 8 bases map to TRBD1. Germline V CDR1 and CDR2: LGHNA, YNFKEQ. V gave up 1 base and J gave up 13 bases; unmatched junction bases: 5. CDR3 length: 12 amino acids. Here the CDR3 reads CASSQADRGITF. The CDR3 DNA is TGTGCCAGCAGCCAAGCCGACAGGGGAATCACCTTC.

The rearrangement uses TRBV5-1 and TRBJ2-3; TRBD2 matches 10 bases. Losses at the gene ends were 6 bases for V and 0 bases for J; bases not matched to a gene: 7. CDR3 length equals 16 residues. The germline gives CDR1 SGHRS, CDR2 YFSETQ. DNA of the CDR3: TGCGCCAGCACCGGTAGCGGGAGGTCTAGCACAGATACGCAGTATTTT. Translation: CASTGSGRSSTDTQYF.

This rearrangement joins TRBV5-1 to TRBJ2-5, with a possible D match to TRBD2 (6 bases). The length of the CDR3 is 14 residues. The V gene's germline CDR1 is SGHRS and CDR2 YFSETQ. Deletions cut 4 bases from V and 3 bases from J, with 13 bases between. The CDR3 DNA reads TGCGCCAGCAGCCCCGGGGTAGCGGAAGAGACCCAGTACTTC. This translates into CASSPGVAEETQYF.

The rearrangement uses TRBV2 and TRBJ2-4; TRBD2 agrees at 16 bases. CDR1 and CDR2 (germline): SNHLY, FYNNEI. This CDR3 region has 15 residues. The trim removed 6 bases at V and 6 bases at J, leaving 2 bases unmatched. CDR3 coding DNA: TGTGCCAGCAGGGGACTAGCGGGAGGGAGAAACATTCAGTACTTC. As protein: CASRGLAGGRNIQYF. The entire variable domain, with the rest obtained from reference TRBV2 and TRBJ2-4, is as follows: EPEVTQTPSHQVTQMGQEVILRCVPISNHLYFYWYRQILGQKVEFLVSFYNNEISEKSEIFDDQFSVERPDGSNFTLKIRSTKLEDSAMYFCASRGLAGGRNIQYFGAGTRLSVL.

The chain joins TRBV2 to TRBJ2-1, with 10 positions matching TRBD2. The length of the CDR3 is 12 residues. Unmatched junction bases numbered 0, after V lost 4 bases and J lost 9 bases. Per the germline V gene, CDR1 is SNHLY and CDR2 is FYNNEI. Written as DNA, the CDR3 is TGTGCCAGCAGTGGACTAGCGGGTGAGCAGTTCTTC. It specifies CASSGLAGEQFF.

V usage is TRBV5-4 and J usage is TRBJ2-1; 8 bases are shared with TRBD2. From germline, CDR1 is SGHNT and CDR2 YYREEE (reference sequence). The CDR3 runs 13 residues. The junction had 3 bases not matched to a gene; V was cut back by 4 bases and J by 6 bases. CDR3 amino acids: CASSTSGSNEQFF. The CDR3, as DNA: TGTGCCAGCAGCACCAGCGGGAGCAATGAGCAGTTCTTC.

This sequence joins TRBV7-8 and TRBJ1-4; D possibly corresponds to TRBD1 (5 bases). V gave up 1 base and J gave up 8 bases, with 20 bases separating them. Per the germline V gene, CDR1 is SGHVS and CDR2 is FQNEAQ. This CDR3 has 17 residues. CDR3 nucleotide sequence: TGTGCCAGCAGCTTAGTGGGGAGGGGAGGAGAGGGCGAAAAACTGTTTTTT. It codes for CASSLVGRGGEGEKLFF.

The V call is TRBV11-2, the J call TRBJ2-7; possibly TRBD1 for D (6 bases). This CDR3 comprises 11 residues. Trimming cost V 4 bases and J 11 bases, with 12 bases left between them. Per the germline V gene, CDR1 is SGHAT and CDR2 is FQNNGV. For the CDR3, the DNA is TGTGCCAGCAGCTCCCAGGGGATAAAGTACTTC. It codes for CASSSQGIKYF.

The chain carries TRBV30 and TRBJ2-2, with D tentatively TRBD2 (7 bases). This CDR3 contains 15 residues. CDR1 is GTSNPN and CDR2 is SVGIG in the germline V gene (reference sequence). V was pared by 4 bases and J by 4 bases, with 16 bases between. CDR3 sequence: CAWNRGGPGTGELFF. The CDR3 DNA reads as TGTGCCTGGAATAGGGGGGGCCCGGGCACCGGGGAGCTGTTTTTT.

The chain is built from TRBV9 and TRBJ1-1; 9 bases are shared with TRBD1. CDR1 is SGDLS and CDR2 is YYNGEE in the germline V gene. This CDR3 has 14 amino acids. Losses at the gene ends were 3 bases for V and 11 bases for J; bases not matched to a gene: 11. The CDR3 spells CASSAEGYRGRAFF. The CDR3 nucleotides are TGTGCCAGCAGCGCAGAAGGTTACAGGGGGCGGGCTTTCTTT.

The V gene is TRBV6-6, the J gene TRBJ2-7, with TRBD1 identical over 9 bases. V lost 5 bases to trimming and J lost 3 bases; unmatched junction nucleotides: 5. The length of the CDR3 is 14 residues. CDR1 is MNHNY, CDR2 SVGAGI, per germline (reference sequence). CDR3 in amino acids: CASSRTGEIYEQYF. In DNA form, the CDR3 reads TGTGCCAGCAGTAGGACAGGGGAAATCTACGAGCAGTACTTC.